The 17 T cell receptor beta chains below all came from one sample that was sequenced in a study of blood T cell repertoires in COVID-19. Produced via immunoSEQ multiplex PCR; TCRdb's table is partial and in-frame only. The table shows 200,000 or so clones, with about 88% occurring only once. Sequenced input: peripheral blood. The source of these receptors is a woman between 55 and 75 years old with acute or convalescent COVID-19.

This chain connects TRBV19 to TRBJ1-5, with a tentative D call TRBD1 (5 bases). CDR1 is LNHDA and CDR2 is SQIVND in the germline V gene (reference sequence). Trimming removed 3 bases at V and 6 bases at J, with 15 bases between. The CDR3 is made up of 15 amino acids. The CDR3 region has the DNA TGTGCCAGTAGTATTACAGGTCTATCGGGTCAGCCCCAGCATTTT. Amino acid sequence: CASSITGLSGQPQHF. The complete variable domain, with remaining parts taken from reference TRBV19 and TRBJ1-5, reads DGGITQSPKYLFRKEGQNVTLSCEQNLNHDAMYWYRQDPGQGLRLIYYSQIVNDFQKGDIAEGYSVSREKKESFPLTVTSAQKNPTAFYLCASSITGLSGQPQHFGDGTRLSIL.

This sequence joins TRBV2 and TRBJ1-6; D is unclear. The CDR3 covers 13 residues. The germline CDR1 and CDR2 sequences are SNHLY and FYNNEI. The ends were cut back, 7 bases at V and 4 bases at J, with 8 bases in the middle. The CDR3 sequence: CASTREYNSPLHF. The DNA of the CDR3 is TGTGCCAGCACCCGAGAGTATAATTCACCCCTCCACTTT.

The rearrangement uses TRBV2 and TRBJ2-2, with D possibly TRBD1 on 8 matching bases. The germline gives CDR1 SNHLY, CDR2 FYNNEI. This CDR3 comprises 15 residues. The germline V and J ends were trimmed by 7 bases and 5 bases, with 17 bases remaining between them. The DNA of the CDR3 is TGTGCCAGCACCAGCGACAGGGGAGGGACCGGGGAGCTGTTTTTT. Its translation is CASTSDRGGTGELFF.

CDR3 sequence reads: CASSQGFSSGLTDTQYF. The DNA of the CDR3 is TGTGCCAGCAGCCAAGGTTTCTCTAGCGGACTCACAGATACGCAGTATTTT. The V and J genes are TRBV3-1 (or the pseudogene TRBV3-2) and TRBJ2-3; TRBD2 agrees at 7 bases. This CDR3 comprises 17 residues. V shed 1 base and J 2 bases; nucleotides not matched to a gene: 9. Germline CDR1 is LGHDT and CDR2 is YNNKEL (reference sequence).

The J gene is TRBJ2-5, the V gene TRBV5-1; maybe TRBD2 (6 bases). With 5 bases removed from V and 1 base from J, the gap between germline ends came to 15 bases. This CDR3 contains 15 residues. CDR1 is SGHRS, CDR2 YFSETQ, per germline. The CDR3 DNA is TGCGCCAGCAGAGCCCCGGTGGGAGGCCAAGAGACCCAGTACTTC. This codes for CASRAPVGGQETQYF.

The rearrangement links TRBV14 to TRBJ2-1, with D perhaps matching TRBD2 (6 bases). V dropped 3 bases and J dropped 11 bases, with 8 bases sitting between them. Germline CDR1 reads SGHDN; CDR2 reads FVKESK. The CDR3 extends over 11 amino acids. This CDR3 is CASSHGTQQFF. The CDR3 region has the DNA TGTGCCAGCAGCCATGGGACTCAGCAGTTCTTC.

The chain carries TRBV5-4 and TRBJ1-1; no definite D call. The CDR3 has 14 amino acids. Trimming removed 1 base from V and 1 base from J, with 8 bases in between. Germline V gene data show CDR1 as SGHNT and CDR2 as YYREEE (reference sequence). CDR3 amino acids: CASSLRQENTEAFF. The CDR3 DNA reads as TGTGCCAGCAGCTTGCGGCAGGAGAACACTGAAGCTTTCTTT.

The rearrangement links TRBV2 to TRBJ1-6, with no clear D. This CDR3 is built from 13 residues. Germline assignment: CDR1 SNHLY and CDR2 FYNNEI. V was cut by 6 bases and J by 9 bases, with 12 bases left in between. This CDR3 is CASRGDIASPLHF. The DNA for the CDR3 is TGTGCCAGCAGGGGTGACATCGCTTCACCCCTCCACTTT.

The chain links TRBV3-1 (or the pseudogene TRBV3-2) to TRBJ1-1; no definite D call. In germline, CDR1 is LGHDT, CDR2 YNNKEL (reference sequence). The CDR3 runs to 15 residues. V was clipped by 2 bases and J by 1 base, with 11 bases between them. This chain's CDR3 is CASSQRGVWNTEAFF. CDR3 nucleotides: TGTGCCAGCAGCCAACGGGGAGTATGGAACACTGAAGCTTTCTTT.

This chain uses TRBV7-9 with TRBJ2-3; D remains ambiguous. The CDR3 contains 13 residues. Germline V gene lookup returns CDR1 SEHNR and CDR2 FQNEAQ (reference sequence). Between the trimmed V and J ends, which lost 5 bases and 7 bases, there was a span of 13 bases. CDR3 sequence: CASSPTPSYTQYF. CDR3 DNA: TGTGCCAGCAGCCCAACCCCCAGTTATACGCAGTATTTT. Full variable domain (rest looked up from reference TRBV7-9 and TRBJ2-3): DTGVSQNPRHKITKRGQNVTFRCDPISEHNRLYWYRQTLGQGPEFLTYFQNEAQLEKSRLLSDRFSAERPKGSFSTLEIQRTEQGDSAMYLCASSPTPSYTQYFGPGTRLTVL.

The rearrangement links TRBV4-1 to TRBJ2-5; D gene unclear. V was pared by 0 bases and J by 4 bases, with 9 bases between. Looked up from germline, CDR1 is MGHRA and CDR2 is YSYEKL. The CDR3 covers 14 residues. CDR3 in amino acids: CASSQENRRETQYF. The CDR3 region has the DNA TGCGCCAGCAGCCAAGAAAACAGACGAGAGACCCAGTACTTC.

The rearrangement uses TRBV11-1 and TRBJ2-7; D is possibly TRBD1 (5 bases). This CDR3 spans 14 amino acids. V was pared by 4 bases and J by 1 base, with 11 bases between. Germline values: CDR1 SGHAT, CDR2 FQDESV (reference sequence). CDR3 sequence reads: CASSWMQGSYEQYF. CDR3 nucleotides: TGTGCCAGCAGCTGGATGCAGGGATCCTACGAGCAGTACTTC.

CDR3 region: CASSQQYSTHEQFF. In DNA, the CDR3 is TGTGCCAGCAGCCAACAATATAGTACGCATGAGCAGTTCTTC. This chain joins TRBV3-1 (or the pseudogene TRBV3-2) and TRBJ2-1; D gene ambiguous. This CDR3 has 14 amino acids. Germline V gene lookup returns CDR1 LGHDT and CDR2 YNNKEL (reference sequence). Trimming took 2 bases from V and 8 from J, leaving 13 bases between them.

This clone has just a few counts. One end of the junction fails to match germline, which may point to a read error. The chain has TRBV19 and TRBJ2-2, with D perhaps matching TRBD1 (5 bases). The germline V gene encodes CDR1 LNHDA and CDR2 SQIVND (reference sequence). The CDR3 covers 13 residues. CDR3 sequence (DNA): TGTGCCAGTCGTATGCAGGGCACCGGGGAGCTGTTTTTT. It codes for CASRMQGTGELFF. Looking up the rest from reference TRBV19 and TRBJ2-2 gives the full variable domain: DGGITQSPKYLFRKEGQNVTLSCEQNLNHDAMYWYRQDPGQGLRLIYYSQIVNDFQKGDIAEGYSVSREKKESFPLTVTSAQKNPTAFYLCASRMQGTGELFFGEGSRLTVL.

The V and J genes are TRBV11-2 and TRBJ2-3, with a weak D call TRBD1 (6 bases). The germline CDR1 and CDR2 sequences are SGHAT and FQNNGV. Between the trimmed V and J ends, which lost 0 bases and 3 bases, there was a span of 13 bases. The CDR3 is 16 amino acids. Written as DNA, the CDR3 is TGTGCCAGCAGCTTAGATCATAGGGGGAGAACAGATACGCAGTATTTT. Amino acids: CASSLDHRGRTDTQYF.

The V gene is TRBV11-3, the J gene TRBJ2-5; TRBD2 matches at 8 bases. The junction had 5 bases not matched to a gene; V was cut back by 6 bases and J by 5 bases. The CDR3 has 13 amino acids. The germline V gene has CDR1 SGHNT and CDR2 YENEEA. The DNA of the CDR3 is TGTGCCAGCAGTAGTAGCGGGGTCGAGACCCAGTACTTC. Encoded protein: CASSSSGVETQYF. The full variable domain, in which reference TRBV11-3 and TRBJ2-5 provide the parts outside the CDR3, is EAGVVQSPRYKIIEKKQPVAFWCNPISGHNTLYWYLQNLGQGPELLIRYENEEAVDDSQLPKDRFSAERLKGVDSTLKIQPAELGDSAVYLCASSSSGVETQYFGPGTRLLVL.

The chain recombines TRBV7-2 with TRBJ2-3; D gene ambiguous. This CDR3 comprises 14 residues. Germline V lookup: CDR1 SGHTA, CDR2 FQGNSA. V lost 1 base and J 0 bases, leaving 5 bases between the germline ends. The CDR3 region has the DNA TGTGCCAGCAGCTTAGGCACTAGCACAGATACGCAGTATTTT. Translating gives CASSLGTSTDTQYF.